The 10 T cell receptor beta chains listed next were all sequenced from one sample in a study of blood T cell repertoires in COVID-19. Repertoires were generated with immunoSEQ multiplex PCR, while TCRdb's copy carries only in-frame clones and drops some. The data hold under 250,000 clones, with approximately 81% observed a single time. Sequenced sample: peripheral blood. The receptors come from a man aged 45-65 years who had recovered from COVID-19.

The V gene is TRBV3-1 (or the pseudogene TRBV3-2), the J gene TRBJ1-5; 9 bases agree with TRBD1. The CDR3 length is 14 residues. The trim removed 9 bases at V and 2 bases at J, leaving 5 bases unmatched. The germline CDR1 and CDR2 sequences are LGHDT and YNNKEL (reference sequence). The CDR3: CARQGAAGNQPQHF. Written as DNA, the CDR3 is TGTGCCAGACAGGGGGCTGCAGGCAATCAGCCCCAGCATTTT.

The chain joins TRBV27 to TRBJ1-5, with TRBD1 identical over 8 bases. The germline V gene has CDR1 MNHEY and CDR2 SMNVEV (reference sequence). V lost 3 bases, J lost 6 bases, and 4 bases stayed unmatched. The CDR3 length is 14 residues. The CDR3 DNA follows: TGTGCCAGCAGTTTCCAGGGGGCGGCTCAGCCCCAGCATTTT. It encodes CASSFQGAAQPQHF.

The chain has TRBV19 and TRBJ2-7, with TRBD2 identical over 11 bases. Germline values: CDR1 LNHDA, CDR2 SQIVND (reference sequence). Unmatched junction bases numbered 4, after V lost 4 bases and J lost 2 bases. The CDR3 covers 15 residues. This CDR3 is CASSRGLAEPYEQYF. CDR3 DNA sequence: TGTGCCAGTAGTAGGGGACTAGCGGAACCCTACGAGCAGTACTTC.

This clone was recorded only once. V usage is TRBV6-6 and J usage is TRBJ1-1, with 10 bases that match TRBD1. CDR3 length: 15 residues. From germline, CDR1 is MNHNY and CDR2 SVGAGI (reference sequence). Germline trimming cut 4 bases from V and 4 bases from J; bases unmatched to any gene: 6. CDR3 DNA sequence: TGTGCCAGCAGTTTTGACAGGGGGCAGGGCACTGAAGCTTTCTTT. Translating gives CASSFDRGQGTEAFF.

This clone was recorded once. The rearrangement links TRBV15 to TRBJ1-5; 10 bases align to TRBD1. Germline CDR1 is LNHNV and CDR2 is YYDKDF (reference sequence). This CDR3 region has 17 residues. Trimming cost V 1 base and J 2 bases; bases outside gene matches: 5. The DNA for the CDR3 is TGTGCCACCAGCAGAGCCGGCGGGACAGGGGGCAATCAGCCCCAGCATTTT. It yields the protein CATSRAGGTGGNQPQHF. The full variable domain, its missing parts supplied by reference TRBV15 and TRBJ1-5, is DAMVIQNPRYQVTQFGKPVTLSCSQTLNHNVMYWYQQKSSQAPKLLFHYYDKDFNNEADTPDNFQSRRPNTSFCFLDIRSPGLGDTAMYLCATSRAGGTGGNQPQHFGDGTRLSIL.

The J gene is TRBJ2-5, the V gene TRBV12-3 or TRBV12-4, with D unclear. CDR3 length: 13 amino acids. Trimming left V 5 bases short and J 4 bases short, with 11 bases between. The CDR3 sequence is CASSPTTGETQYF. The CDR3 DNA sequence: TGTGCCAGCAGTCCCACGACGGGAGAGACCCAGTACTTC.

This chain connects TRBV21-1 to TRBJ2-7; TRBD1 is the table's D call and was not checked against the DNA. TRBV21-1 is a pseudogene. The CDR3 covers 14 residues. CDR3 sequence (DNA): TGTGCCAGCAGCAAGGGACATCCCTTCTACGAGCAGTACTTC. Protein product: CASSKGHPFYEQYF.

The chain carries TRBV28 and TRBJ2-1; the match to TRBD1 covers 11 bases. CDR1 and CDR2 (germline): MDHEN, SYDVKM. The CDR3 is 15 amino acids. V lost 4 bases to trimming and J lost 5 bases; unmatched junction nucleotides: 4. CDR3 DNA sequence: TGTGCCAGCAGTTCGCCGGGACAGGGGGACAATGAGCAGTTCTTC. Translating it yields CASSSPGQGDNEQFF.

V gene TRBV7-7 combines with J gene TRBJ2-7; D is possibly TRBD1 (7 bases). Between the trimmed V and J ends, which lost 5 bases and 2 bases, there was a span of 13 bases. This CDR3 is 14 amino acids long. The germline V gene encodes CDR1 SSHAT and CDR2 FNYEAQ (reference sequence). The CDR3 sequence is CASSRGDRTYEQYF. CDR3 coding DNA: TGTGCCAGCAGCCGCGGGGACAGAACCTACGAGCAGTACTTC.

V is TRBV27 and J is TRBJ2-5; D perhaps matches TRBD1 (6 bases). Germline values: CDR1 MNHEY, CDR2 SMNVEV (reference sequence). The CDR3 runs to 14 residues. Trimming shortened V by 5 bases and J by 5 bases, and 15 bases separated the two germline ends. DNA of the CDR3: TGTGCCAGCAGTCTCGGGACACCTGCCGAGACCCAGTACTTC. It specifies CASSLGTPAETQYF.